This T cell receptor (beta chain) was identified in a study of identical twins. General observations from the study: Conclusions relied on cross-sectional statistical analysis, not following the same donors.

CDR1 is MDHEN and CDR2 is SYDVKM in the germline V gene. Trimming left V 5 bases short and J 7 bases short, with 18 bases between. The CDR3 contains 14 residues. TCRdb re-called the 5' RACE reads with MiXCR, one entry per CDR3 protein. The profile covers more than 1.5 million distinct CDR3 sequences, with 32% appearing a single time and over 0.25% taken by the ten largest. About this clonotype itself: Its cognate antigen is unknown.

The source is a newborn girl in good health. The specimen was cord blood. The V call is TRBV28, the J call TRBJ2-7; D unclear. The CDR3 DNA reads as TGTGCCAGCAGTGCCCGGGTCCCCTACAATGAGCAGTACTTC. It codes for CASSARVPYNEQYF.